The T cell receptor beta chain described here comes from a study of cytomegalovirus exposure and HLA in healthy donors. On the study more broadly: Genetic ancestry analysis placed around four fifths of the roughly 400 donors that were genotyped in the Caucasian-associated cluster.

CDR1 is SGHNT and CDR2 is YYREEE in the germline V gene (reference sequence). CDR3 length: 13 residues. V was clipped by 4 bases and J by 5 bases; unmatched bases: 3. Study-level results: The likely explanation for a cluster of highly shared sequence variants was sequencing artifact.

To note about this clone: Its specificity is unknown.

The PCR ran on 60 Vbeta and 13 Jbeta primers. Using immunoSEQ multiplex PCR, the repertoire was profiled, and TCRdb retains in-frame clones only, with some absent. The sample lists about 190,000 clones, over 70% occurring once. The sequencing sample was made of PBMCs. The chain combines TRBV5-4 with TRBJ2-5, with 9 bases identical to TRBD1. This TCR was recovered from a boy between 2 and 10 years old in good health and CMV-seronegative. The CDR3 DNA reads as TGTGCCAGCAGCGACGACAGGGGGGAGACCCAGTACTTC. Encoded protein: CASSDDRGETQYF.